Listed here are 2 T cell receptor beta chains from one sample, sequenced in a study of blood T cell repertoires in COVID-19. Clones were sequenced by immunoSEQ multiplex PCR, and TCRdb holds only the in-frame ones, with some missing. The sample has approximately 470,000 clones; approximately 86% are singletons. The sample taken for sequencing was PBMCs or T cells enriched from blood (not recorded which). The receptors derive from a woman younger than 30 who had recovered from COVID-19.

The CDR3 region has the DNA TGTGCCAGTAAAGGCGGGACTTATAATTCACCCCTCCACTTT. It encodes CASKGGTYNSPLHF. The chain links TRBV19 to TRBJ1-6; tentatively, D is TRBD1 (5 bases). Germline V gene sequence: CDR1 LNHDA, CDR2 SQIVND (reference sequence). The CDR3 spans 14 residues. Trimming stripped 7 bases from V and 4 bases from J, with 11 bases between.

The gene calls are TRBV10-2 and TRBJ1-6; 8 bases are shared with TRBD1. The length of the CDR3 is 17 residues. Trimming at V came to 7 bases and at J to 7 bases, leaving 15 bases not matched to a gene. CDR1 WSHSY and CDR2 SAAADI come from the germline V gene. The CDR3 bases are TGCGCCAGCACTGATTCTCCGGACAGGGTGGGAAATTCACCCCTCCACTTT. Protein sequence: CASTDSPDRVGNSPLHF.